These 27 T cell receptor beta chains share one sample of origin, sequenced in a study of blood T cell repertoires in COVID-19. Here immunoSEQ multiplex PCR was the method, and the copy in TCRdb shows in-frame clones only, minus some. The table shows approximately 300,000 clones, with around nine tenths occurring only once. The sample taken for sequencing was PBMCs or T cells enriched from blood (not recorded which). These receptors originate from a man between 60 and 75 years old who had recovered from COVID-19.

This clone has just a few counts. The chain carries TRBV11-2 and TRBJ2-2; 8 bases map to TRBD1. Germline CDR1 SGHAT, CDR2 FQNNGV. J was trimmed by 6 bases and V by 4 bases; bases with no gene match: 4. CDR3 length: 14 amino acids. The CDR3 is CASSSQQGAGELFF. CDR3 DNA sequence: TGTGCCAGCAGCTCCCAACAGGGGGCCGGGGAGCTGTTTTTT.

The chain uses TRBV9 and TRBJ1-2; unclear D gene. CDR1 and CDR2 from the germline V gene are SGDLS and YYNGEE. V lost 2 bases and J 7 bases, leaving 9 bases between the germline ends. The CDR3 extends over 12 amino acids. In DNA, the CDR3 is TGTGCCAGCAGCGTTCTTTTCCTTGGCTACACCTTC. This codes for CASSVLFLGYTF.

Points on this clone: At one end the junction does not follow the germline gene, possibly because of a read error. This sequence joins TRBV6-1 and TRBJ1-1; no clear D gene. The germline V gene encodes CDR1 MNHNS and CDR2 SASEGT. This CDR3 is 12 amino acids long. This CDR3 is CASSERNPEAFF. The CDR3 nucleotides read TGTGCCAGCAGTGAGAGGAACCCTGAAGCTTTCTTT.

The chain links TRBV9 to TRBJ1-2; TRBD1 matches 7 bases. Trimming took 0 bases from V and 8 from J; bases not matched to a gene: 19. The germline CDR1 and CDR2 sequences are SGDLS and YYNGEE. The CDR3 totals 18 residues. The CDR3 bases are TGTGCCAGCAGCGTAGGAACAGGGGCAGGGCGAGAGACTGGAGGCTACACCTTC. Translated, it gives CASSVGTGAGRETGGYTF.

The chain combines TRBV7-2 with TRBJ1-6, with TRBD1 matching over 7 bases. The CDR3 runs to 16 residues. From germline, CDR1 is SGHTA and CDR2 FQGNSA. The junction had 10 bases not matched to a gene; V was cut back by 5 bases and J by 6 bases. The CDR3, as DNA: TGTGCCAGCAGCATGTTCACAGGGGCAGGTAATTCACCCCTCCACTTT. This sequence encodes CASSMFTGAGNSPLHF.

The sample holds a few counts of this clone. The gene calls are TRBV18 and TRBJ1-5; tentative D call: TRBD1 (5 bases). The germline gives CDR1 KGHSH, CDR2 LQKENI. CDR3 length equals 15 residues. The V and J ends lost 3 bases and 8 bases respectively, with 17 bases between them. The CDR3 region is CASSPTSGGVEPQHF. The CDR3 DNA reads as TGTGCCAGCTCACCCACCTCGGGGGGAGTAGAGCCCCAGCATTTT.

The V call is TRBV9, the J call TRBJ2-1; the match to TRBD1 covers 9 bases. CDR3 size: 14 residues. The V gene's germline CDR1 is SGDLS and CDR2 YYNGEE. J was trimmed by 9 bases and V by 4 bases; bases with no gene match: 8. This chain's CDR3 is CASSPRDREGEQFF. CDR3 bases: TGTGCCAGCAGCCCACGGGACAGGGAAGGTGAGCAGTTCTTC. The complete variable domain, with remaining parts taken from reference TRBV9 and TRBJ2-1, reads DSGVTQTPKHLITATGQRVTLRCSPRSGDLSVYWYQQSLDQGLQFLIQYYNGEERAKGNILERFSAQQFPDLHSELNLSSLELGDSALYFCASSPRDREGEQFFGPGTRLTVL.

This rearrangement joins TRBV27 to TRBJ1-6, with no clear D. This CDR3 has 15 amino acids. Trimming left V 5 bases short and J 4 bases short, with 12 bases between. Germline loops: CDR1 MNHEY, CDR2 SMNVEV (reference sequence). The CDR3 DNA reads TGTGCCAGCAGTACCGCCCGGACTTATAATTCACCCCTCCACTTT. It encodes CASSTARTYNSPLHF.

This chain links TRBV2 with TRBJ1-6, with 8 bases lining up with TRBD1. CDR3 length: 16 amino acids. The V segment lost 7 bases and the J segment 8 bases; nucleotides outside the gene matches: 13. Germline CDR1 and CDR2: SNHLY and FYNNEI. This CDR3 reads CASKDFWTGRDSPLHF. The CDR3 DNA reads as TGTGCCAGCAAGGACTTCTGGACAGGGAGGGATTCACCCCTCCACTTT. The entire variable domain, with the rest obtained from reference TRBV2 and TRBJ1-6, is as follows: EPEVTQTPSHQVTQMGQEVILRCVPISNHLYFYWYRQILGQKVEFLVSFYNNEISEKSEIFDDQFSVERPDGSNFTLKIRSTKLEDSAMYFCASKDFWTGRDSPLHFGNGTRLTVT.

This chain links TRBV3-1 (or the pseudogene TRBV3-2) with TRBJ2-1; TRBD1 matches at 11 bases. V lost 4 bases and J lost 0; bases outside the gene matches: 8. Germline V gene data show CDR1 as LGHDT and CDR2 as YNNKEL (reference sequence). This CDR3 contains 18 residues. The CDR3 is CASSPIRDRGISYNEQFF. The CDR3 nucleotides read TGTGCCAGCAGCCCTATCCGGGACAGGGGGATCTCCTACAATGAGCAGTTCTTC.

The chain uses TRBV25-1 and TRBJ2-2, with 13 bases aligning to TRBD2. With V trimmed by 4 bases and J by 5 bases, 4 bases remained unmatched. The CDR3 sequence is 16 residues long. CDR1 MGHDK and CDR2 SYGVNS come from the germline V gene. The CDR3 reads CASSGGLAGVTGELFF. In DNA, the CDR3 is TGTGCCAGCAGTGGTGGACTAGCGGGAGTTACCGGGGAGCTGTTTTTT.

This chain joins TRBV11-3 and TRBJ2-7, with 8 bases aligning to TRBD1. With 5 bases clipped from V and 2 bases from J, the junction kept 8 bases outside the gene matches. The CDR3 contains 15 residues. Germline CDR1 SGHNT, CDR2 YENEEA. This CDR3 reads CASSPPRDRTYEQYF. As DNA, the CDR3 is TGTGCCAGCAGCCCCCCCCGGGACAGGACCTACGAGCAGTACTTC.

The rearrangement links TRBV7-8 to TRBJ2-1; TRBD2 agrees at 9 bases. Unmatched junction bases numbered 1, after V lost 0 bases and J lost 4 bases. This CDR3 comprises 15 residues. From germline, CDR1 is SGHVS and CDR2 FQNEAQ. CDR3 loop: CASSLARGGYNEQFF. In DNA, the CDR3 is TGTGCCAGCAGCTTAGCGCGGGGGGGGTACAATGAGCAGTTCTTC.

V and J are TRBV4-2 and TRBJ1-2; D call uncertain. V was clipped by 1 base and J by 6 bases, with 9 bases between them. Germline V lookup: CDR1 LGHNA, CDR2 YNFKEQ. The CDR3 spans 13 residues. This CDR3 is CASSQVRSHGYTF. The CDR3 DNA follows: TGTGCCAGCAGCCAAGTTCGGTCTCATGGCTACACCTTC.

The chain joins TRBV27 to TRBJ2-3; 7 bases match TRBD2. The CDR3 totals 15 residues. The germline gives CDR1 MNHEY, CDR2 SMNVEV (reference sequence). Trimming removed 6 bases from V and 4 bases from J; junction bases left unmatched: 10. The DNA for the CDR3 is TGTGCCAGCAGCCTTGCGGGGAGGGCGGCAGATACGCAGTATTTT. Amino acids: CASSLAGRAADTQYF.

The chain recombines TRBV5-4 with TRBJ1-2; 9 bases are shared with TRBD1. This CDR3 has 16 residues. The germline V gene has CDR1 SGHNT and CDR2 YYREEE (reference sequence). Trimming cost V 3 bases and J 4 bases; bases outside gene matches: 10. The CDR3 region is CASSSLQGAVGYGYTF. CDR3 DNA: TGTGCCAGCAGCTCATTACAGGGGGCAGTGGGCTATGGCTACACCTTC.

The V call is TRBV4-1, the J call TRBJ2-1; TRBD2 agrees at 9 bases. The CDR3 contains 14 residues. The V gene's germline CDR1 is MGHRA and CDR2 YSYEKL. The ends lost 3 bases at V and 6 bases at J; junction bases unmatched: 3. CDR3 protein: CASSHRGLANEQFF. The CDR3 region has the DNA TGCGCCAGCAGCCATCGGGGACTAGCCAATGAGCAGTTCTTC.

The gene calls are TRBV4-1 and TRBJ2-7, with 12 bases fitting TRBD2. The germline gives CDR1 MGHRA, CDR2 YSYEKL. CDR3 length: 14 amino acids. The V and J ends lost 5 bases and 4 bases, in that order; junction bases with no gene match: 3. This CDR3 reads CASSKTSGGYEQYF. CDR3 DNA: TGCGCCAGCAGCAAGACTAGCGGGGGATACGAGCAGTACTTC.

This chain connects TRBV5-1 to TRBJ1-1; no reliable D call. Germline CDR1 SGHRS, CDR2 YFSETQ. The V and J ends lost 5 bases and 0 bases respectively, with 2 bases between them. There are 11 residues in the CDR3. The CDR3 DNA is TGCGCCAGCAGTATGAACACTGAAGCTTTCTTT. Residues: CASSMNTEAFF.

The chain has TRBV11-1 and TRBJ2-1; no clear D. The CDR3 sequence is 16 residues long. V was pared by 2 bases and J by 4 bases, with 15 bases between. Germline V gene sequence: CDR1 SGHAT, CDR2 FQDESV (reference sequence). CDR3 DNA: TGTGCCAGCAGCTTAATGTCTCGTACAGTATACAATGAGCAGTTCTTC. Translated: CASSLMSRTVYNEQFF. The full variable domain, in which reference TRBV11-1 and TRBJ2-1 provide the parts outside the CDR3, is EAEVAQSPRYKITEKSQAVAFWCDPISGHATLYWYRQILGQGPELLVQFQDESVVDDSQLPKDRFSAERLKGVDSTLKIQPAELGDSAMYLCASSLMSRTVYNEQFFGPGTRLTVL.

This chain links TRBV7-6 with TRBJ2-7; 8 bases fit TRBD1. Looked up from germline, CDR1 is SGHVS and CDR2 is FNYEAQ. The CDR3 loop spans 14 amino acids. J was trimmed by 3 bases and V by 5 bases; bases with no gene match: 6. The CDR3 bases are TGTGCCAGCAGCCCCCGACAGGGGCGCTACGAGCAGTACTTC. It yields the protein CASSPRQGRYEQYF.

The chain has TRBV4-3 and TRBJ1-4; 7 bases fit TRBD1. Trimming cost V 0 bases and J 2 bases; bases outside gene matches: 3. The CDR3 is 16 residues long. Germline V CDR1 and CDR2: LGHNA, YSLEER. CDR3 protein: CASSQERQGTNEKLFF. The CDR3 DNA sequence: TGCGCCAGCAGCCAAGAACGACAGGGCACTAATGAAAAACTGTTTTTT.

V gene TRBV10-1 combines with J gene TRBJ1-1; 8 nucleotides agree with TRBD1. The ends lost 7 bases at V and 11 bases at J; junction bases unmatched: 18. Looked up from germline, CDR1 is WNHNN and CDR2 is SYGVQD (reference sequence). The CDR3 has 15 residues. CDR3 in DNA: TGCGCCAGCACCGAACAGGGGGGGATGCCTCCGCGTGCTTTCTTT. Translating it yields CASTEQGGMPPRAFF.

This clone was picked up one time. V and J are TRBV20-1 and TRBJ1-2; a weak D match, TRBD1 (5 bases). CDR1 DFQATT and CDR2 SNEGSKA come from the germline V gene (reference sequence). With 5 bases removed from V and 5 bases from J, the gap between germline ends came to 9 bases. This CDR3 has 11 amino acids. CDR3 bases: TGCAGTGCTGCGGGGGGATATGGCTACACCTTC. This codes for CSAAGGYGYTF.

This rearrangement joins TRBV18 to TRBJ2-7; D perhaps matches TRBD1 (6 bases). Germline V gives CDR1 KGHSH, CDR2 LQKENI. The V end lost 3 bases, the J end lost 2 bases, and 11 bases lay between the germline ends. The CDR3 consists of 14 residues. CDR3 amino acids: CASSPGQTPYEQYF. The CDR3 DNA sequence: TGTGCCAGCTCACCTGGACAGACTCCCTACGAGCAGTACTTC.

The rearrangement uses TRBV7-2 and TRBJ2-1; 10 nucleotides align to TRBD2. The V and J ends lost 6 bases and 9 bases, in that order; junction bases with no gene match: 11. The CDR3 extends over 15 amino acids. Germline CDR1 SGHTA, CDR2 FQGNSA. CDR3 nucleotides: TGTGCCAGCAGTCGAGACACTAGCGGGGCCATTGAGCAGTTCTTC. It codes for CASSRDTSGAIEQFF.

The table lists this clone with a count of one. The V and J genes are TRBV25-1 and TRBJ2-1; 7 bases line up with TRBD1. Germline V gene data show CDR1 as MGHDK and CDR2 as SYGVNS. There are 14 residues in the CDR3. J was trimmed by 9 bases and V by 1 base; bases with no gene match: 6. The CDR3 nucleotides read TGTGCCAGCAGTGAATCGGGAAGGGGGCTTGAGCAGTTCTTC. It specifies CASSESGRGLEQFF.